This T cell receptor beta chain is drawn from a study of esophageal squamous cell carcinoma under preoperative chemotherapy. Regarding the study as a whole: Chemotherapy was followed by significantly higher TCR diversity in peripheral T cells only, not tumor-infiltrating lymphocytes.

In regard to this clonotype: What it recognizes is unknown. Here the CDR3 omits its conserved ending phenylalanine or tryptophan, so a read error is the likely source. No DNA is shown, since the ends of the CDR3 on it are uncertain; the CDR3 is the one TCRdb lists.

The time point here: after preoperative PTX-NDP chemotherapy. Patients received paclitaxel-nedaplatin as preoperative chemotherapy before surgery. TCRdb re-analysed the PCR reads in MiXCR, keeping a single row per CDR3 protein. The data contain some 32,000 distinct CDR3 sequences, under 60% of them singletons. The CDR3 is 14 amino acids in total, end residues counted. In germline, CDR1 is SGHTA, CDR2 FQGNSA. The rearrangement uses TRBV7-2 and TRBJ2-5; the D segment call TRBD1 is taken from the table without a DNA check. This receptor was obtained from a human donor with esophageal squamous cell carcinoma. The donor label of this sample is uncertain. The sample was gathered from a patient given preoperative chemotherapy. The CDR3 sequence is CASSRGGGKETQHS.